This T cell receptor beta chain was profiled in a study of hypomethylating agent response in myelodysplastic syndrome. Generated by immunoSEQ multiplex PCR, the TCRdb table keeps only in-frame clones and is missing some. The sample contains approximately 4,200 clones, about 87% of which appear only once. The ends lost 11 bases at V and 8 bases at J; junction bases unmatched: 11. Germline V lookup: CDR1 MDHEN, CDR2 SYDVKM. The CDR3 is 13 residues long. The material sequenced was bone marrow, taken before or after starting hypomethylating agent treatment for myelodysplastic syndrome (not recorded which). The chain joins TRBV28 to TRBJ1-4; 7 bases are a match to TRBD1. This clonotype was obtained from a human donor with myelodysplastic syndrome. CDR3 loop: CAAQGELYEKLFF. In DNA form, the CDR3 reads TGTGCCGCCCAGGGGGAGTTATACGAAAAACTGTTTTTT.